This is a list of T cell receptor beta chains from one sample in a study of T cell responses to AZD1222 COVID-19 vaccine. The data were produced by immunoSEQ multiplex PCR, yet TCRdb's version contains in-frame clones alone and is incomplete. This table holds about 140,000 clones, roughly nine tenths found once. The sequencing used peripheral blood, collected 28 days after the second AZD1222 dose. The receptors derive from an adult who received the AZD1222 COVID-19 vaccine. CDR3s include the opening cysteine and the closing phenylalanine or tryptophan. The D gene is left open where the match is weak. Size tells how often a clone was seen (once, few, many) or the class of an expanded clone, and some rows leave it out.

.	TRBV5-4	.	TRBJ2-5	CASSFLASETQYF	TGTGCCAGCAGCTTCCTAGCTTCGGAGACCCAGTACTTC
.	TRBV3-1/TRBV3-2	once	TRBJ1-2	CASSQVPTGPGYTF	TGTGCCAGCAGCCAAGTCCCTACGGGGCCGGGCTACACCTTC
.	TRBV5-1	once	TRBJ2-7	CASSTLDEQYF	TGCGCCAGCAGCACGCTAGACGAGCAGTACTTC
TRBD1	TRBV27	.	TRBJ1-2	CASSSSDRGYGYTF	TGTGCCAGCAGTTCATCAGACAGGGGCTATGGCTACACCTTC
TRBD1	TRBV7-7	.	TRBJ2-5	CASSLGTEDQETQYF	TGTGCCAGCAGCCTAGGGACAGAAGACCAAGAGACCCAGTACTTC
.	TRBV12-3/TRBV12-4	.	TRBJ1-5	CASTFGGNQPQHF	TGTGCCAGCACATTCGGGGGCAATCAGCCCCAGCATTTT
.	TRBV7-9	.	TRBJ1-4	CASSPGQENEKLFF	TGTGCCAGCAGCCCTGGGCAGGAAAATGAAAAACTGTTTTTT
.	TRBV19	once	TRBJ1-6	CASSSEGGWSSPLHF	TGTGCCAGTAGCTCGGAGGGGGGTTGGAGTTCACCCCTCCACTTT
.	TRBV6-2/TRBV6-3	.	TRBJ2-1	CASSYAGSSYNEQFF	TGTGCCAGCAGTTACGCGGGAAGCTCCTACAATGAGCAGTTCTTC
.	TRBV18	.	TRBJ2-3	CASSPPTVDTQYF	TGTGCCAGCTCACCACCGACTGTAGATACGCAGTATTTT
.	TRBV5-1	.	TRBJ2-6	CASSLRRGRTSGANVLTF	TGCGCCAGCAGCTTGAGGAGGGGGCGGACCTCTGGGGCCAACGTCCTGACTTTC
TRBD1	TRBV19	.	TRBJ1-1	CASSIGTGGAGTEAFF	TGTGCCAGTAGTATCGGGACAGGGGGCGCGGGGACTGAAGCTTTCTTT
TRBD1	TRBV4-3	.	TRBJ1-1	CASSYQAGTAMNTEAFF	TGCGCCAGCAGTTACCAGGCCGGGACAGCTATGAACACTGAAGCTTTCTTT
.	TRBV15	.	TRBJ1-4	CATSRDATSEGKLFF	TGTGCCACCAGCAGAGATGCCACCTCTGAGGGAAAACTGTTTTTT
.	TRBV20-1	.	TRBJ2-3	CSATPDTQYF	TGCAGTGCCACCCCGGATACGCAGTATTTT
.	TRBV7-2	.	TRBJ1-5	CASSAYVDQPQHF	TGTGCCAGCAGCGCCTATGTTGATCAGCCCCAGCATTTT
.	TRBV14	.	TRBJ2-7	CASSQVAAYEQYF	TGTGCCAGCAGCCAAGTTGCAGCCTACGAGCAGTACTTC
.	TRBV10-3	.	TRBJ2-7	CATRTRTSSYEQYF	TGTGCCACGCGTACCCGAACGAGCTCCTACGAGCAGTACTTC
.	TRBV13	.	TRBJ1-2	CASSLGRGYGYTF	TGTGCCAGCAGCCTAGGCCGAGGGTATGGCTACACCTTC
.	TRBV7-3	once	TRBJ2-3	CASSALNWPDTQYF	TGTGCCAGCAGCGCCTTAAACTGGCCAGATACGCAGTATTTT
TRBD1	TRBV25-1	.	TRBJ2-7	CASSPPGQGYYEQYF	TGTGCCAGCAGTCCTCCGGGACAGGGGTACTACGAGCAGTACTTC
.	TRBV28	.	TRBJ1-2	CASSSSGQGDYGYTF	TGTGCCAGCAGTTCATCAGGGCAAGGAGACTATGGCTACACCTTC
.	TRBV6-5	.	TRBJ1-2	CASSSTPWGELSYTF	TGTGCCAGCAGTTCGACGCCGTGGGGAGAACTCAGCTACACCTTC
.	TRBV3-1/TRBV3-2	.	TRBJ2-3	CASSQGSADTQYF	TGTGCCAGCAGCCAAGGGAGCGCAGATACGCAGTATTTT
TRBD1	TRBV28	.	TRBJ1-6	CASSLWSGTGSHNSPLHF	TGTGCCAGCAGTTTATGGTCCGGGACAGGGAGCCACAATTCACCCCTCCACTTT
.	TRBV24-1	.	TRBJ2-5	CATSDSRRETQYF	TGTGCCACCAGTGATTCTAGAAGGGAGACCCAGTACTTC
TRBD2	TRBV18	.	TRBJ2-7	CASSTSGEISYEQYF	TGTGCCAGCTCAACTAGCGGGGAAATTAGCTACGAGCAGTACTTC
.	TRBV27	.	TRBJ1-2	CASSLTGGIDGYTF	TGTGCCAGCAGTTTAACAGGAGGGATCGATGGCTACACCTTC
.	TRBV2	.	TRBJ1-1	CASSERAGRNTEAFF	TGTGCCAGCAGTGAAAGGGCAGGGCGGAACACTGAAGCTTTCTTT
TRBD1	TRBV6-5	.	TRBJ2-7	CASSLRDRGYEQYF	TGTGCCAGCAGTCTACGGGACAGGGGCTACGAGCAGTACTTC
TRBD1	TRBV10-3	.	TRBJ1-1	CAISGDRERHEAFF	TGTGCCATCAGTGGGGACAGAGAAAGACATGAAGCTTTCTTT
TRBD1	TRBV28	.	TRBJ2-7	CASSLQGTASYEQYF	TGTGCCAGCAGTTTACAAGGGACAGCCTCCTACGAGCAGTACTTC
TRBD1	TRBV7-2	.	TRBJ1-2	CASSPLTGGYGYTF	TGTGCCAGCAGCCCGCTGACAGGGGGATATGGCTACACCTTC
TRBD1	TRBV11-2	.	TRBJ2-3	CASSTGTGTDTQYF	TGTGCCAGCAGCACCGGGACAGGCACAGATACGCAGTATTTT
.	TRBV5-4	.	TRBJ2-2	CASRSASQGKTGELFF	TGTGCCAGCAGGTCCGCAAGTCAGGGGAAAACCGGGGAGCTGTTTTTT
.	TRBV9	.	TRBJ2-1	CASSEGSTEQFF	TGTGCCAGCAGCGAGGGTAGTACTGAGCAGTTCTTC
.	TRBV7-3	.	TRBJ2-3	CASSLNRGGTDTQYF	TGTGCCAGCAGCTTAAATAGGGGGGGAACAGATACGCAGTATTTT
.	TRBV4-2	.	TRBJ1-5	CASSQGLNQPQHF	TGTGCCAGCAGCCAAGGTCTAAATCAGCCCCAGCATTTT
.	TRBV7-8	.	TRBJ2-3	CASSLTDTQYF	TGTGCCAGCAGCCTTACAGATACGCAGTATTTT
TRBD2	TRBV5-8	.	TRBJ2-1	CASNRLAGYNEQFF	TGTGCCAGCAACCGACTAGCGGGATACAATGAGCAGTTCTTC
TRBD1	TRBV5-8	.	TRBJ2-7	CASSRPTRTGDYEQYF	TGTGCCAGCAGCCGACCGACCAGGACAGGGGACTACGAGCAGTACTTC
.	TRBV7-9	.	TRBJ2-6	CAALEGTGANVLTF	TGTGCCGCCCTCGAAGGGACTGGGGCCAACGTCCTGACTTTC
.	TRBV13	.	TRBJ2-3	CASSWPGADTQYF	TGTGCCAGCAGCTGGCCGGGAGCAGATACGCAGTATTTT
.	TRBV7-2	.	TRBJ1-2	CASSYTKGPRSYTF	TGTGCCAGCAGCTATACAAAGGGACCGCGCAGCTACACCTTC
.	TRBV5-8	.	TRBJ2-1	CASSLAVSSFGSYNEQFF	TGTGCCAGCAGCTTGGCCGTTAGTTCGTTTGGCTCCTACAATGAGCAGTTCTTC
.	TRBV23-1	.	TRBJ1-5	CASSQSFKSYSNQPQHF	TGCGCCAGCAGTCAATCGTTTAAGTCTTATAGCAATCAGCCCCAGCATTTT
TRBD1	TRBV24-1	.	TRBJ1-4	CATSDMGQGYEKLFF	TGTGCCACCAGTGACATGGGACAGGGTTATGAAAAACTGTTTTTT
.	TRBV11-1	.	TRBJ2-7	CASSPPGPSSYEQYF	TGTGCCAGCAGCCCTCCGGGACCGAGCTCCTACGAGCAGTACTTC
.	TRBV3-1/TRBV3-2	.	TRBJ2-3	CASSLGTDTQYF	TGTGCCAGCAGCCTCGGGACAGATACGCAGTATTTT
TRBD1	TRBV28	.	TRBJ1-2	CASSSGGEDYGYTF	TGTGCCAGCAGTTCAGGGGGCGAGGACTATGGCTACACCTTC
TRBD1	TRBV5-6	once	TRBJ2-7	CASSPGRDRGPYEQYF	TGTGCCAGCAGTCCGGGCCGGGACAGGGGCCCCTACGAGCAGTACTTC
.	TRBV6-5	.	TRBJ2-1	CASSQGTGNEQFF	TGTGCCAGCAGTCAGGGGACGGGCAATGAGCAGTTCTTC
.	TRBV7-3	.	TRBJ2-3	CASSFGGQSTDTQYF	TGTGCCAGCAGCTTCGGGGGGCAGAGCACAGATACGCAGTATTTT
.	TRBV2	.	TRBJ1-1	CASSEGGQANTEAFF	TGTGCCAGCAGTGAAGGTGGCCAGGCGAACACTGAAGCTTTCTTT
TRBD2	TRBV27	.	TRBJ2-3	CASSLDSGGGRDTQYF	TGTGCCAGCAGTCTTGATAGCGGGGGGGGAAGGGATACGCAGTATTTT
.	TRBV19	.	TRBJ1-2	CASSIVGDLYGYTF	TGTGCCAGTAGTATAGTGGGCGATTTGTATGGCTACACCTTC
.	TRBV7-8	.	TRBJ2-7	CASSPSFNEQYF	TGTGCCAGCAGCCCGTCGTTCAACGAGCAGTACTTC
.	TRBV11-2	.	TRBJ1-3	CASSLEAAYSGNTIYF	TGTGCCAGCAGCTTAGAAGCAGCTTACTCTGGAAACACCATATATTTT
.	TRBV18	.	TRBJ1-5	CASSQTENNQPQHF	TGTGCCAGCTCCCAGACAGAAAACAATCAGCCCCAGCATTTT
.	TRBV11-2	.	TRBJ2-1	CASSPGTPELDEQFF	TGTGCCAGCAGCCCGGGGACCCCCGAGTTAGATGAGCAGTTCTTC